Included here is one T cell receptor beta chain sequence, with context. The antigen is unknown. This sample is drawn from a study of T cells in Graves' hyperthyroidism and ophthalmopathy. Study results and caveats: Appearing also in blood were most of the thyroid clonotypes expanded above 0.001.

This CDR3 spans 14 amino acids. CDR1 and CDR2 (germline): MNHNS, SASEGT. Trimming removed 8 bases at V and 0 bases at J, with 13 bases between. The study included ophthalmopathy patients with Clinical Activity Score at least 3, NOSPECS grade at least 4 and duration under 3 months. TCR beta CDR3 regions were amplified from RNA transcripts. Primed by the HTBI set, a first-round RT-PCR was run on the TCR CDR3. TCRdb fed the multiplex PCR reads into MiXCR, producing one record per CDR3 protein. The sample gives approximately 380,000 distinct CDR3 sequences, around a sixth of which show up once; about 38% is in the top ten.

The source of this sequence is a man between 18 and 35 years old with Graves' ophthalmopathy. The rearrangement joins TRBV6-1 to TRBJ1-2; TRBD1 is a possible D gene (5 bases). The sample comprised blood. The CDR3 loop is CASFDSITNYGYTF. As DNA, the CDR3 is TGTGCCAGCTTTGACAGCATTACTAACTATGGCTACACCTTC.